This TCR beta chain was sequenced in a study of blood T cells in healthy people across ages. PCR was performed a second time for about 6 to 12 cycles using a sample-barcoded 5' primer and a J-beta primer mix. One entry per CDR3 protein, called by TCRdb with MiXCR from the 5' RACE reads. This sample carries more than 700,000 distinct CDR3 sequences, about 55% of them seen once, and the ten largest clones take about 38%. Germline CDR1 MNHEY, CDR2 SVGAGI. CDR3 length: 15 residues. The V gene end was trimmed by 7 bases and the J gene end by 7 bases; junction bases not matched to a gene: 7. The clonotype was recovered from a man older than 75 in good health. The chain uses TRBV6-5 and TRBJ2-1, with 13 nucleotides matching TRBD2. Sample: blood. DNA for the CDR3: TGTGCCAGCATCCGGACTAGCGGGAGAAGAAATGAGCAGTTCTTC. It encodes CASIRTSGRRNEQFF.